The 7 T cell receptor beta chains below were found in one sample sequenced in a study of shared clonotypes between healthy human individuals. TCRdb keeps only in-frame clones here, not all; method: immunoSEQ multiplex PCR. In the table there are roughly 2 million clones, approximately 95% of which are singletons. The sample taken for sequencing was naive CD4+ T cells sorted from blood. Documented subset: CD45RA+ positively selected. The receptors were sampled from a man younger than 30 in good health.

The chain recombines TRBV5-6 with TRBJ1-4; D is undetermined. Germline lookup yields CDR1 SGHDT and CDR2 YYEEEE. V was clipped by 2 bases and J by 0 bases, with 5 bases between them. The CDR3 loop spans 14 amino acids. CDR3 region: CASSFGSTNEKLFF. The CDR3 bases are TGTGCCAGCAGCTTTGGGTCAACTAATGAAAAACTGTTTTTT.

J is TRBJ1-2 and V is TRBV7-2; the D gene is possibly TRBD1 (5 bases). The V gene lost 5 bases and the J gene lost 7 bases, with 17 bases spanning the gap. CDR3 length: 14 residues. The germline V gene has CDR1 SGHTA and CDR2 FQGNSA. CDR3 sequence: CASSITGWGSGYTF. The CDR3 DNA reads as TGTGCCAGCAGCATAACAGGTTGGGGCTCTGGCTACACCTTC.

This chain uses TRBV2 with TRBJ1-4; 9 bases map to TRBD1. The V gene end was trimmed by 5 bases and the J gene end by 0 bases; junction bases not matched to a gene: 13. From germline, CDR1 is SNHLY and CDR2 FYNNEI. The CDR3 has 19 amino acids. CDR3 sequence: CASSRPGQGGGPTNEKLFF. In DNA, the CDR3 is TGTGCCAGCAGTCGGCCGGGACAGGGAGGAGGACCAACTAATGAAAAACTGTTTTTT.

The chain employs TRBV11-2 and TRBJ1-5, with D tentatively TRBD1 (6 bases). The CDR3 totals 15 residues. The germline CDR1 and CDR2 sequences are SGHAT and FQNNGV. Trimming pared 5 bases from V and 0 bases from J, leaving 11 bases between. CDR3 in amino acids: CASSLGTLSNQPQHF. The CDR3 DNA reads as TGTGCCAGCAGCCTCGGGACACTTAGCAATCAGCCCCAGCATTTT. The variable domain in full, with the rest retrieved from reference TRBV11-2 and TRBJ1-5, is EAGVAQSPRYKIIEKRQSVAFWCNPISGHATLYWYQQILGQGPKLLIQFQNNGVVDDSQLPKDRFSAERLKGVDSTLKIQPAKLEDSAVYLCASSLGTLSNQPQHFGDGTRLSIL.

The chain recombines TRBV5-1 with TRBJ2-7; 7 bases are shared with TRBD1. J gave up 7 bases and V 0 bases, and 13 bases lay outside the gene matches. From germline, CDR1 is SGHRS and CDR2 YFSETQ. The CDR3 loop spans 16 amino acids. CDR3 in amino acids: CASSLVSGKGAWEQYF. The CDR3 DNA is TGCGCCAGCAGCTTGGTATCGGGGAAGGGGGCCTGGGAGCAGTACTTC.

This clone was seen a single time. The CDR3 loop is CASSPQSGEVHNEQFF. CDR3 DNA: TGTGCCAGCAGCCCCCAATCGGGGGAGGTCCACAATGAGCAGTTCTTC. The V call is TRBV7-6, the J call TRBJ2-1, with D possibly being TRBD2 (6 bases). Deletions cut 5 bases from V and 5 bases from J, with 19 bases between. The germline V gene has CDR1 SGHVS and CDR2 FNYEAQ. This CDR3 comprises 16 residues.

The chain recombines TRBV14 with TRBJ2-7; D gene uncertain. The germline V gene encodes CDR1 SGHDN and CDR2 FVKESK. This CDR3 spans 13 amino acids. The ends were cut back, 6 bases at V and 0 bases at J, with 9 bases in the middle. CDR3 coding DNA: TGTGCCAGCAGGCGGACGGCCTCCTACGAGCAGTACTTC. Translation gives CASRRTASYEQYF.